This T cell receptor (beta chain) was identified during a study of cytotoxic CD8 clonotypes in ibrutinib-treated CLL. Study as a whole: Response sampling took place at median 12 months of treatment, range 6 to 36.

Approximately 1.9 micrograms of genomic DNA came from cryopreserved PBMCs for TCR beta libraries. This CDR3 contains 13 residues. V was cut by 5 bases and J by 2 bases, with 10 bases left in between. Germline CDR1 reads SEHNR; CDR2 reads FQNEAQ (reference sequence). Target depth was 1 in 200,000 to 1 in 1 million T cells, about 10x per clonotype. Sequencing used immunoSEQ multiplex PCR; TCRdb keeps in-frame clones, though not all of them. This table holds hundreds of thousands of clones, around 75% found once. The TCR sequence derives from a human donor with chronic lymphocytic leukemia. The sample was PBMCs, taken after 12 months of ibrutinib treatment. The chain employs TRBV7-9 and TRBJ2-7; a possible D gene is TRBD2 (5 bases). CDR3 bases: TGTGCCAGCAGCAGACGGGAAGCCTACGAGCAGTACTTC. It is translated as CASSRREAYEQYF.